This is a list of T cell receptor beta chains from one sample in a study of shared clonotypes between healthy human individuals. Produced via immunoSEQ multiplex PCR; TCRdb's table is partial and in-frame only. The profile covers about 820,000 clones, with 85% to 95% appearing a single time and about 24% taken by the ten largest. Material for sequencing was naive CD8+ T cells sorted from blood. Receptors were obtained from a man aged 25-45 years in good health. The CDR3 runs from the conserved cysteine through the conserved F or W. Fields, in order: J gene, V gene, D gene, clone size, CDR3 protein, CDR3 DNA. The D gene is left open where the match is weak. Not all rows give a size; the values are once, few, many and, for expanded clones, a class.

TRBJ1-1	TRBV27	-	-	CASNVGRNTEAFF	TGTGCCAGCAATGTAGGGCGGAACACTGAAGCTTTCTTT
TRBJ2-7	TRBV21-1	-	-	CASARNSYEQYF	TGTGCCAGCGCCAGGAACTCCTACGAGCAGTACTTC
TRBJ2-7	TRBV30	TRBD2	once	CAWSVGLAGGLEQYF	TGTGCCTGGAGTGTAGGACTAGCGGGAGGGCTTGAGCAGTACTTC
TRBJ2-2	TRBV7-9	-	-	CASSPPPGTNTGELFF	TGTGCCAGCAGCCCCCCTCCCGGAACAAACACCGGGGAGCTGTTTTTT
TRBJ2-7	TRBV27	-	-	CASSLSPGSSSYEQYF	TGTGCCAGCAGCCTCTCGCCAGGTTCAAGCTCCTACGAGCAGTACTTC
TRBJ2-7	TRBV5-4	TRBD2	-	CASSSPGTSVYEQYF	TGTGCCAGCAGCTCCCCCGGGACTAGCGTGTACGAGCAGTACTTC
TRBJ2-7	TRBV7-9	-	-	CASSPIPYEQYF	TGTGCCAGCTCCCCAATCCCCTACGAGCAGTACTTC
TRBJ2-2	TRBV2	TRBD2	-	CASIGEREMNTGELFF	TGTGCCAGCATCGGGGAGCGGGAGATGAACACCGGGGAGCTGTTTTTT
TRBJ2-1	TRBV7-6	-	-	CASCEYGGDSYEGNEQFF	TGTGCCAGCTGTGAATACGGGGGGGACAGTTACGAGGGCAATGAGCAGTTCTTC
TRBJ2-1	TRBV7-9	TRBD2	-	CASGTSGPREQFF	TGTGCCAGCGGGACTAGCGGACCTCGGGAGCAGTTCTTC
TRBJ2-7	TRBV4-3	TRBD2	-	CASSPGTSGRQEQYF	TGCGCCAGCAGCCCTGGGACTAGCGGGAGGCAAGAGCAGTACTTC
TRBJ2-3	TRBV27	TRBD2	-	CASSHGLAEITDTQYF	TGTGCCAGCAGTCATGGCCTAGCGGAGATCACAGATACGCAGTATTTT
TRBJ1-1	TRBV28	-	-	CASSYPGGNTEAFF	TGTGCCAGCAGCTATCCCGGAGGGAACACTGAAGCTTTCTTT
TRBJ1-4	TRBV27	-	-	CASSGQTNEKLFF	TGTGCCAGCAGCGGGCAAACTAATGAAAAACTGTTTTTT